The clone carrying this T cell receptor beta chain showed up just a few times. Its specificity is not known. Trimming shortened V by 3 bases and J by 2 bases, and 7 bases separated the two germline ends. This CDR3 spans 13 amino acids. Germline CDR1 is ENHRY and CDR2 is SYGVKD. Healthy donors had no documented immune events, such as infections, while sampled. The data belong to a study of identifying expanded T cells in peripheral blood. Study observations and caveats: Across healthy donors, higher total template counts meant significantly greater approximately two-week count variance. Over approximately two and four weeks, about 17 and 20 clones changed, versus around 1.3 between replicates.

Repertoires were generated with immunoSEQ multiplex PCR, while TCRdb's copy carries only in-frame clones and drops some. In the table there are roughly 90,000 clones, roughly 85% of which are singletons. Sequencing was carried out using blood. The clonotype comes from a person aged 18 to 75 in good health. This chain joins TRBV10-3 and TRBJ1-1; D is perhaps TRBD1 (5 bases). The CDR3 nucleotides read TGTGCCATCAGTGAACAGGCTAACACTGAAGCTTTCTTT. It codes for CAISEQANTEAFF.